Detailed here is one T cell receptor beta chain. As handled by the study authors: Reference gene primer amplification gave estimated nucleated cell counts. Sequenced by immunoSEQ multiplex PCR; TCRdb stores in-frame clones only, minus some. V, J and clone size were drawn from that table, and D and trimming were deduced from the DNA. The table records 200,000 to 300,000 clones, 86% of them present only once. Participants came from about two dozen US areas, aged about 18 to 89 years. Two consecutive negative NP/OP PCR tests, clearance, or resolved symptoms defined Cohort 3 recovery. This entry belongs to a study of blood T cell repertoires in COVID-19. In the study overall: Material from acute and convalescent COVID-19 was sourced from the United States, Italy and Spain.

V lost 6 bases and J lost 0, with 8 bases in between. This CDR3 spans 13 amino acids. The TCR comes from a woman in her late teens or twenties who had recovered from COVID-19. The chain couples TRBV12-3 or TRBV12-4 to TRBJ1-2, with D possibly matching TRBD1 (5 bases). Sequencing input: PBMCs or T cells enriched from blood (not recorded which). The CDR3 loop reads CASSLTANYGYTF. The DNA of the CDR3 is TGTGCCAGCAGCTTGACAGCTAACTATGGCTACACCTTC.